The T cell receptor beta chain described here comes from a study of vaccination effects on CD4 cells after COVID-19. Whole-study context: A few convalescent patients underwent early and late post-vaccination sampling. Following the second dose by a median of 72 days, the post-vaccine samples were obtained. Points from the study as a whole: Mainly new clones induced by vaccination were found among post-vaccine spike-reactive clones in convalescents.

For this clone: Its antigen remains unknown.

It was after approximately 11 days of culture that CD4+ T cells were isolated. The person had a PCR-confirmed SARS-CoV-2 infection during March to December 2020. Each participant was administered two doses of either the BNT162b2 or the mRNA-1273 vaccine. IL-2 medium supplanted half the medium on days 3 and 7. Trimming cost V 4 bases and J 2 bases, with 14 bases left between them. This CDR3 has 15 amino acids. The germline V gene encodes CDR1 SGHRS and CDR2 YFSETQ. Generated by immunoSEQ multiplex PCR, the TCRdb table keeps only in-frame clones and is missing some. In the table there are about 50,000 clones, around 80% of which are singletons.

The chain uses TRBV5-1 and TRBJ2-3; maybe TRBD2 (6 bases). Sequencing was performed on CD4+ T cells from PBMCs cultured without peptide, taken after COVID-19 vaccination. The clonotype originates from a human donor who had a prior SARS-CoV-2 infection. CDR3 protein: CASSPEGPSTDTQYF. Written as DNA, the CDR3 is TGCGCCAGCAGCCCGGAGGGCCCCTCCACAGATACGCAGTATTTT.